These T cell receptor beta chains were read from a single sample in a study of blood T cell repertoires in COVID-19. The protocol was immunoSEQ multiplex PCR, while the TCRdb copy is restricted to in-frame clones and leaves out a portion. The sample consists of about 100,000 clones, about 88% of them appearing once. The sequenced sample was peripheral blood. These receptors were taken from a woman aged 60 to 75 with acute or convalescent COVID-19. Each CDR3 is given with its conserved first and last residue. The D gene is left open where the match is weak. Part of the rows lack a size; the others show once, few, many or a class for expanded clones.

CDR3 protein: CAWEKQGETNEKLFF
CDR3 DNA: TGTGCCTGGGAAAAACAGGGAGAAACTAATGAAAAACTGTTTTTT
clone size: -
J gene: TRBJ1-4
D gene: -
V gene: TRBV30

CDR3 protein: CASSEGGQPQHF
CDR3 DNA: TGTGCCAGCAGCGAGGGAGGACAGCCCCAGCATTTT
clone size: -
J gene: TRBJ1-5
D gene: -
V gene: TRBV28

CDR3 protein: CASSYSTGGYGYTF
CDR3 DNA: TGTGCCAGCAGTTACTCGACAGGGGGCTATGGCTACACCTTC
clone size: -
J gene: TRBJ1-2
D gene: TRBD1
V gene: TRBV6-6

CDR3 protein: CASSANPGSNYGYTF
CDR3 DNA: TGTGCCAGCAGCGCTAATCCAGGAAGTAACTATGGCTACACCTTC
clone size: once
J gene: TRBJ1-2
D gene: -
V gene: TRBV7-3

CDR3 protein: CASSLIGRYEKLFF
CDR3 DNA: TGCGCCAGCAGCTTGATCGGTCGGTACGAAAAACTGTTTTTT
clone size: -
J gene: TRBJ1-4
D gene: -
V gene: TRBV5-1

CDR3 protein: CASSSGLAAEQYF
CDR3 DNA: TGCGCCAGCAGCTCGGGACTAGCTGCCGAGCAGTACTTC
clone size: -
J gene: TRBJ2-7
D gene: TRBD2
V gene: TRBV5-1

CDR3 protein: CASSPTGTGANVLTF
CDR3 DNA: TGTGCCAGCAGCCCTACAGGGACTGGGGCCAACGTCCTGACTTTC
clone size: -
J gene: TRBJ2-6
D gene: -
V gene: TRBV28

CDR3 protein: CASSYDFRPNTGELFF
CDR3 DNA: TGTGCCAGCAGTTACGATTTCAGGCCGAACACCGGGGAGCTGTTTTTT
clone size: -
J gene: TRBJ2-2
D gene: -
V gene: TRBV6-5

CDR3 protein: CASSESGGAWETQYF
CDR3 DNA: TGTGCCAGCAGTGAAAGCGGGGGGGCCTGGGAGACCCAGTACTTC
clone size: -
J gene: TRBJ2-5
D gene: TRBD2
V gene: TRBV2

CDR3 protein: CASSLTGTGTYEQYF
CDR3 DNA: TGTGCCAGCAGCTTAACCGGGACAGGGACCTACGAGCAGTACTTC
clone size: -
J gene: TRBJ2-7
D gene: TRBD1
V gene: TRBV7-3

CDR3 protein: CASGRQGRNTGELFF
CDR3 DNA: TGTGCCAGCGGCAGACAGGGAAGGAACACCGGGGAGCTGTTTTTT
clone size: -
J gene: TRBJ2-2
D gene: TRBD1
V gene: TRBV6-5

CDR3 protein: CASSPRAGVGSPLHF
CDR3 DNA: TGTGCCAGCAGTCCTCGGGCAGGGGTGGGTTCACCCCTCCACTTT
clone size: -
J gene: TRBJ1-6
D gene: -
V gene: TRBV6-4

CDR3 protein: CASSRGSGVNEKLFF
CDR3 DNA: TGTGCCAGCAGCCGCGGGTCGGGCGTTAATGAAAAACTGTTTTTT
clone size: -
J gene: TRBJ1-4
D gene: -
V gene: TRBV6-5

CDR3 protein: CASSFVGAGTEAFF
CDR3 DNA: TGTGCCAGCAGTTTTGTGGGCGCCGGCACTGAAGCTTTCTTT
clone size: -
J gene: TRBJ1-1
D gene: -
V gene: TRBV28

CDR3 protein: CASSSTSGDTDTQYF
CDR3 DNA: TGTGCCAGCAGTTCGACTAGCGGGGATACAGATACGCAGTATTTT
clone size: few
J gene: TRBJ2-3
D gene: TRBD2
V gene: TRBV6-5

CDR3 protein: CASSLLGGGSNQPQHF
CDR3 DNA: TGTGCCAGCAGTTTACTAGGGGGGGGTAGCAATCAGCCCCAGCATTTT
clone size: -
J gene: TRBJ1-5
D gene: -
V gene: TRBV27

CDR3 protein: CASSARGSEQYF
CDR3 DNA: TGTGCCAGCAGTGCACGGGGTTCCGAGCAGTACTTC
clone size: -
J gene: TRBJ2-7
D gene: -
V gene: TRBV2

CDR3 protein: CASSLRTGSTPSPLHF
CDR3 DNA: TGTGCCAGCAGTTTACGGACAGGGTCCACTCCTTCACCCCTCCACTTT
clone size: once
J gene: TRBJ1-6
D gene: TRBD1
V gene: TRBV27

CDR3 protein: CASSPTVGTYNEQFF
CDR3 DNA: TGTGCCAGCAGCCCGACAGTGGGGACCTACAATGAGCAGTTCTTC
clone size: -
J gene: TRBJ2-1
D gene: -
V gene: TRBV9

CDR3 protein: CASSSGQGAYGYTF
CDR3 DNA: TGTGCCAGCAGCTCAGGACAGGGGGCCTATGGCTACACCTTC
clone size: -
J gene: TRBJ1-2
D gene: TRBD1
V gene: TRBV9

CDR3 protein: CASSMVRSDTQYF
CDR3 DNA: TGTGCCAGTAGTATGGTCCGGTCAGATACGCAGTATTTT
clone size: -
J gene: TRBJ2-3
D gene: -
V gene: TRBV19

CDR3 protein: CASSRQDNYGYTF
CDR3 DNA: TGTGCCAGCAGCCGACAGGATAACTATGGCTACACCTTC
clone size: once
J gene: TRBJ1-2
D gene: -
V gene: TRBV5-4

CDR3 protein: CSAGTGPGEKLFF
CDR3 DNA: TGCAGCGCCGGGACAGGGCCAGGCGAAAAACTGTTTTTT
clone size: -
J gene: TRBJ1-4
D gene: TRBD1
V gene: TRBV29-1

CDR3 protein: CASSPNGQKNEKLFF
CDR3 DNA: TGCGCCAGCAGCCCGAACGGACAGAAAAATGAAAAACTGTTTTTT
clone size: -
J gene: TRBJ1-4
D gene: -
V gene: TRBV5-1

CDR3 protein: CASSLWGQPQHF
CDR3 DNA: TGTGCCAGCAGCTTGTGGGGCCAGCCCCAGCATTTT
clone size: -
J gene: TRBJ1-5
D gene: -
V gene: TRBV7-9

CDR3 protein: CASSHRSRDRSTSSYNEQFF
CDR3 DNA: TGCGCCAGCAGCCACAGGTCCCGGGACAGGTCAACTAGCTCCTACAATGAGCAGTTCTTC
clone size: -
J gene: TRBJ2-1
D gene: TRBD1
V gene: TRBV4-1

CDR3 protein: CASSKTGVMVGYTF
CDR3 DNA: TGTGCCAGCAGCAAAACGGGAGTAATGGTTGGCTACACCTTC
clone size: -
J gene: TRBJ1-2
D gene: -
V gene: TRBV2

CDR3 protein: CASSPVLTGKNSPLHF
CDR3 DNA: TGTGCCAGCAGCCCAGTATTGACAGGGAAGAATTCACCCCTCCACTTT
clone size: -
J gene: TRBJ1-6
D gene: TRBD1
V gene: TRBV28

CDR3 protein: CASSARQGKMRNTIYF
CDR3 DNA: TGTGCCAGCAGCGCCAGACAGGGGAAAATGCGAAACACCATATATTTT
clone size: many
J gene: TRBJ1-3
D gene: TRBD1
V gene: TRBV7-9

CDR3 protein: CASSLGQGVSYEQYF
CDR3 DNA: TGCGCCAGCAGCCTCGGACAGGGGGTAAGCTACGAGCAGTACTTC
clone size: -
J gene: TRBJ2-7
D gene: TRBD1
V gene: TRBV4-1

CDR3 protein: CASSLAGENEQFF
CDR3 DNA: TGTGCCAGCAGTTTAGCGGGGGAGAATGAGCAGTTCTTC
clone size: -
J gene: TRBJ2-1
D gene: TRBD2
V gene: TRBV27

CDR3 protein: CASSYSGDTQYF
CDR3 DNA: TGTGCCAGCAGCTATAGCGGGGATACGCAGTATTTT
clone size: -
J gene: TRBJ2-3
D gene: TRBD2
V gene: TRBV11-1

CDR3 protein: CASSTLSANTGELFF
CDR3 DNA: TGTGCCAGCAGCACCCTAAGCGCGAACACCGGGGAGCTGTTTTTT
clone size: -
J gene: TRBJ2-2
D gene: -
V gene: TRBV9

CDR3 protein: CASSITRGTTEAFF
CDR3 DNA: TGTGCCAGTAGTATTACACGAGGCACCACTGAAGCTTTCTTT
clone size: -
J gene: TRBJ1-1
D gene: -
V gene: TRBV19